This record concerns one T cell receptor (beta chain) sequence. Original handling: Amplification of reference gene primers was used by the study to estimate nucleated cell counts. Measured with immunoSEQ multiplex PCR; TCRdb has only the in-frame clones, and not every one. From that table come the V and J calls and clone size; the DNA was used to work out D and trimming. The repertoire holds about 210,000 clones, with around 91% as singletons. These data are taken from a study of blood T cell repertoires in COVID-19. Study-level information: Whether acute or convalescent, the COVID-19 samples came from the United States, Italy and Spain. From T cells, B-cell-depleted T cells, or PBMCs came the material, which was cDNA or gDNA.

The CDR3 contains 12 residues. Germline-derived CDR1 and CDR2 are LNHDA and SQIVND (reference sequence). V lost 11 bases to trimming and J lost 8 bases, with 18 bases between them. The origin of this receptor is a woman in her thirties or forties with acute or convalescent COVID-19. Specimen: peripheral blood. The chain uses TRBV19 and TRBJ1-2, with D possibly matching TRBD1 (5 bases). CDR3 amino acids: CASAGSLGGYTF. The CDR3 DNA sequence: TGTGCCTCGGCAGGGTCCCTAGGGGGCTACACCTTC.